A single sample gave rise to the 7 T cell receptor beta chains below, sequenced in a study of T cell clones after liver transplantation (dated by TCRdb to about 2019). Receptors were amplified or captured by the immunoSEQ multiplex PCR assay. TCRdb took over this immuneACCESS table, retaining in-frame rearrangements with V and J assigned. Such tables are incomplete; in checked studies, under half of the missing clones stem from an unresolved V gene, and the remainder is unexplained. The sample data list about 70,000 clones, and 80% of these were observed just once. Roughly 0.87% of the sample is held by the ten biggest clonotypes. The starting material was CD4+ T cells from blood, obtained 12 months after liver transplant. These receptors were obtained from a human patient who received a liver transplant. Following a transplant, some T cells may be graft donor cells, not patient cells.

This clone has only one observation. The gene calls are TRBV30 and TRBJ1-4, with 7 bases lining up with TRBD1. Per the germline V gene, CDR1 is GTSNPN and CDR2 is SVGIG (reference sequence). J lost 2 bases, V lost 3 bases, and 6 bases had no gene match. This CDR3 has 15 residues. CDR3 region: CAWRAGGTTNEKLFF. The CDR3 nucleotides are TGTGCCTGGAGGGCAGGGGGAACTACTAATGAAAAACTGTTTTTT.

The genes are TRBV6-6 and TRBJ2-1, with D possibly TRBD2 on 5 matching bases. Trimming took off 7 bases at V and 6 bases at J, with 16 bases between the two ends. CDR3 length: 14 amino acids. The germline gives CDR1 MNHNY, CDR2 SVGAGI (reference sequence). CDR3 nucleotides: TGTGCCAGCAAGAGGGAAGGCGGGTCCAATGAGCAGTTCTTC. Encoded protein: CASKREGGSNEQFF.

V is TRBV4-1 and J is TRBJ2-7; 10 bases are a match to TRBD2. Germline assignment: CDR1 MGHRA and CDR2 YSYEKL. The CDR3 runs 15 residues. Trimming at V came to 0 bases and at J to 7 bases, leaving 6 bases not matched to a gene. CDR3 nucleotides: TGCGCCAGCAGCCAAGATCAAGGACTAGCGGCTGAGCAGTACTTC. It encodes CASSQDQGLAAEQYF.

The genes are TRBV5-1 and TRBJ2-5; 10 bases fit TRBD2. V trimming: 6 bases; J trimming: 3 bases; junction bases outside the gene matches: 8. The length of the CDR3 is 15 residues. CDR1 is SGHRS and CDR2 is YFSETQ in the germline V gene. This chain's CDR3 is CASTIAGGEEETQYF. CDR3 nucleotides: TGCGCCAGCACTATAGCGGGAGGCGAAGAAGAGACCCAGTACTTC.

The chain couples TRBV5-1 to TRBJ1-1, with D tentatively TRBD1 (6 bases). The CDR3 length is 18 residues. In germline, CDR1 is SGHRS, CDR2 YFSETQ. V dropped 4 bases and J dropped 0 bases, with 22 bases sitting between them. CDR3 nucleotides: TGCGCCAGCAGCCCGGAGGCCGGGGGCGTTCTTTTGAACACTGAAGCTTTCTTT. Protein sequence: CASSPEAGGVLLNTEAFF.

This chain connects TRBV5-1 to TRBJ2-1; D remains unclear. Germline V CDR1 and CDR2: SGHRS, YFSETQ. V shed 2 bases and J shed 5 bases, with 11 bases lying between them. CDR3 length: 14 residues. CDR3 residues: CASSFTGRNNEQFF. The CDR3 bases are TGCGCCAGCAGCTTTACCGGACGGAACAATGAGCAGTTCTTC.

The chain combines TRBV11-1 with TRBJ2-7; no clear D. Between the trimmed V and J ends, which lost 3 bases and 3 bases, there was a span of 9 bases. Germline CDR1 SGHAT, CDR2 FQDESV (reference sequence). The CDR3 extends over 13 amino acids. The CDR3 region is CASSFGFGYEQYF. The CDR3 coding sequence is TGTGCCAGCAGCTTTGGGTTTGGCTACGAGCAGTACTTC. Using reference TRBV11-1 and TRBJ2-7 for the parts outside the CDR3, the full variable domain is EAEVAQSPRYKITEKSQAVAFWCDPISGHATLYWYRQILGQGPELLVQFQDESVVDDSQLPKDRFSAERLKGVDSTLKIQPAELGDSAMYLCASSFGFGYEQYFGPGTRLTVT.